This section outlines one T cell receptor beta chain sequence together with its context. Its antigen is undetermined. Cells were frozen in aliquots of about 500,000, and one aliquot per fraction was sequenced. Profiling relied on immunoSEQ multiplex PCR, and the TCRdb table lists in-frame clones only, not all of them. The table records a few thousand clones, approximately 53% of them present only once. The source of the sample is a study of coeliac disease. Findings and caveats of the study: The authors considered this approach unsuitable for unbiased detection of gliadin-specific T cells. Active celiac intraepithelial and lamina propria samples had lower TRB and TRG clonality than control samples. Cross-contamination between intraepithelial and lamina propria cells was possible.

The sequencing input was intraepithelial lymphocytes from the gut. The source is a man aged 60 to 69 with celiac disease on a gluten-free diet.

In DNA, the CDR3 is TGTGCCAGCAGCTTAATCGGACAGGGCTCGGAAGCTTTCTTT. This gives the protein CASSLIGQGSEAFF. V is TRBV7-3 and J is TRBJ1-1; 8 bases are shared with TRBD1. The germline V gene has CDR1 SGHTA and CDR2 FQGTGA. The CDR3 runs 14 residues. V lost 1 base, J lost 8 bases, and 6 bases stayed unmatched.